This T cell receptor beta chain originates from a study of CD8 T cells in Susac syndrome (dated by TCRdb to the late 2010s). As for the study more broadly: Of the Susac syndrome patients who were sequenced, more than 5 had clinically active disease and 8 or 9 were in clinical remission. Clonality of the CD8+ T cell repertoire was compared between eleven to twelve healthy donors, roughly 14 Susac syndrome patients and approximately 16 multiple sclerosis patients. Susac syndrome patients were therapy-naive, on corticosteroids (some also receiving IVIg), or on IVIg alone at blood withdrawal. The study used repertoire sequencing to test whether antigen drove CD8+ T cell activation and differentiation in Susac syndrome. The research as a whole found: The number of individuals in the TCR sequencing and HLA analysis was recognized as being relatively small. CD8+ repertoires in Susac syndrome showed clonal expansion, which was highest in CD8+ TEMRA cells and was greater in clinically active patients than in remitting patients. Roughly 15 and five Susac-specific public clones were found in the total CD8+ and CD8+ TEMRA repertoires, respectively.

Comments on this clonotype: What antigen it recognizes has not been identified. No much larger clonotype is one base removed from it; base qualities were not supplied.

Measured from the cysteine to the phenylalanine, the CDR3 is 11 residues long. Only CDR3 DNA is held: 33 bases, read in frame from base 1. Per the germline V gene, SGHRS is the CDR1 and YFSETQ is the CDR2. V drops 4 bases and J drops 7 bases, leaving 9 bases in between. RNA was extracted using the RNeasy kit, and 0.5 to 1 microgram was reverse transcribed with random hexamers. TCR beta CDR3 regions were amplified with the immunoSEQ multiplex PCR assay covering 54 Vbeta and 13 Jbeta segments. PCR amplification bias was corrected by using a synthetic template baseline for primer optimization and computational correction. The paper's data handling went like this. Reads were annotated to V, D and J genes per IMGT and analyzed with immunoSEQ Analyzer, keeping only productive sequences. Clonality was computed as one minus Shannon entropy normalized by log2 of the number of productive unique sequences. Public and private clones were assessed among the 100 most prevalent clones of each patient and control. Clones were defined as Susac-specific when absent from the healthy and MS cohorts, from roughly 1,100 published viral clones and from other ImmuneACCESS disease sequences. TCRdb applied fastp at Q25 and MiXCR to the public reads, then kept only in-frame beta chains. Each entry merges the rows of one CDR3 protein and shows their most common DNA and genes. The V and J calls and clone size come from TCRdb's table, not from the authors' own analysis. This sample has about 190,000 distinct CDR3 sequences in its table, and over 90% of those were observed once. The ten top clones hold around 0.16% of the sample.

Peripheral blood CD8+ and CD4+ T cells from healthy donors, Susac syndrome patients and multiple sclerosis patients were profiled using high-throughput TCR beta sequencing. Susac syndrome patients met recently defined diagnostic criteria for definite or probable disease. Bulk CD8+ and CD4+ T cells were purified by magnetic negative isolation, whereas CD8+ TEMRA cells were enriched by FACS. Blood was drawn into EDTA tubes, processed within 24 hours, and PBMCs were isolated by density gradient centrifugation. PBMCs intended for TCR sequencing were frozen in liquid nitrogen and were later thawed in a 37 degrees C water bath. Purity of sorted or isolated CD4+, CD8+ and CD8+ TEMRA cells was at least 90%.

Here the chain combines TRBV5-1 and TRBJ2-7; 6 matching bases give a weak D call of TRBD2. Material: CD8+ T cells from PBMCs. This TCR came from a human donor with Susac syndrome. The nucleotide sequence reads as follows: TGCGCCAGCAGCGGAGGGAATGAGCAGTACTTC. It codes for CASSGGNEQYF.